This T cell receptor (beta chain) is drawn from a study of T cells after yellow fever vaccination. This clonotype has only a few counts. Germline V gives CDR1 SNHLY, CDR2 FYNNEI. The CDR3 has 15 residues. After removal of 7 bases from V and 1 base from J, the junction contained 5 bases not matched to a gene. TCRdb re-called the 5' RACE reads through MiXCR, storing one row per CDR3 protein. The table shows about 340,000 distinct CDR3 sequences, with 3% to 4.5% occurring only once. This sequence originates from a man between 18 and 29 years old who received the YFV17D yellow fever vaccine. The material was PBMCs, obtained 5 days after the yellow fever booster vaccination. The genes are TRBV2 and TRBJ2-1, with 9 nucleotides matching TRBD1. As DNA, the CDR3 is TGTGCCAGCACTATGGACAGGGGTTCCTACAATGAGCAGTTCTTC. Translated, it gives CASTMDRGSYNEQFF.